The next 20 T cell receptor beta chains were all read from a single sample in a study of T cells in Graves' hyperthyroidism and ophthalmopathy (dated by TCRdb to the late 2010s). The library was built by means of multiplex PCR. Sequencer: Illumina HiSeq 2000. TCR beta CDR3 regions were amplified from RNA transcripts. A first-round RT-PCR of the TCR CDR3 used the HTBI primer set with the Qiagen OneStep RT-PCR kit. TCRdb itself trimmed the public reads at Q25 with fastp, ran MiXCR and retained productive beta chains. Entries that share a CDR3 protein sequence are merged under the most common genes and DNA. This sample lists under 700,000 distinct CDR3 sequences; 40% to 55% were detected once. The top ten clonotypes cover 8.2% of the sample. Sample: peripheral blood or thyroid tissue (not recorded which). The receptors stem from a young woman with Graves' hyperthyroidism. Donor details come from another sample of the same person, matched by shared clones.

This clonotype occurred a few times. This chain links TRBV10-3 with TRBJ1-1; D unclear. Germline CDR1 is ENHRY and CDR2 is SYGVKD. The length of the CDR3 is 11 residues. Trimming stripped 10 bases from V and 5 bases from J, with 11 bases between. CDR3 amino acids: CASFRGTEAFF. DNA for the CDR3: TGTGCCAGTTTCCGCGGGACTGAAGCTTTCTTT.

This clonotype was recorded at least ten times. V usage is TRBV2 and J usage is TRBJ1-6; D is unclear. This CDR3 contains 14 residues. V dropped 0 bases and J dropped 10 bases, with 10 bases sitting between them. Germline assignment: CDR1 SNHLY and CDR2 FYNNEI. The CDR3 sequence is CASSEAGRGSPLHF. DNA of the CDR3: TGTGCCAGCAGTGAAGCAGGCCGGGGATCACCCCTCCACTTT. Variable domain in full (rest from reference TRBV2 and TRBJ1-6): EPEVTQTPSHQVTQMGQEVILRCVPISNHLYFYWYRQILGQKVEFLVSFYNNEISEKSEIFDDQFSVERPDGSNFTLKIRSTKLEDSAMYFCASSEAGRGSPLHFGNGTRLTVT.

J is TRBJ1-1 and V is TRBV7-9; TRBD1 is a possible D gene (5 bases). The V end lost 3 bases, the J end lost 10 bases, and 15 bases lay between the germline ends. CDR3 length: 13 amino acids. Germline V gene data show CDR1 as SEHNR and CDR2 as FQNEAQ (reference sequence). The CDR3 DNA reads as TGTGCCAGCAGCTTGCAGGACATCATTCGAGCTTTCTTT. Protein product: CASSLQDIIRAFF.

J is TRBJ1-6 and V is TRBV7-2; 9 bases agree with TRBD1. The CDR3 has 16 residues. Germline V lookup: CDR1 SGHTA, CDR2 FQGNSA. Trimming cost V 7 bases and J 4 bases; bases outside gene matches: 8. This chain's CDR3 is CASTQGAGVYNSPLHF. The CDR3 DNA follows: TGTGCCAGCACACAGGGGGCGGGTGTGTATAATTCACCCCTCCACTTT.

The V gene is TRBV7-3, the J gene TRBJ1-1; tentatively, D is TRBD1 (6 bases). CDR1 is SGHTA and CDR2 is FQGTGA in the germline V gene. V dropped 0 bases and J dropped 0 bases, with 8 bases sitting between them. The CDR3 runs 15 residues. The chain's CDR3 is CASSLTQGMNTEAFF. As DNA, the CDR3 is TGTGCCAGCAGCTTAACCCAGGGGATGAACACTGAAGCTTTCTTT.

V gene TRBV7-2 combines with J gene TRBJ2-6; no reliable D call. The germline V gene has CDR1 SGHTA and CDR2 FQGNSA. V was pared by 5 bases and J by 4 bases, with 12 bases between. There are 15 residues in the CDR3. The CDR3 sequence is CASSLRTEGANVLTF. The CDR3 nucleotides are TGTGCCAGCAGCCTACGGACGGAGGGGGCCAACGTCCTGACTTTC.

This clonotype was counted at least ten times. The chain is built from TRBV2 and TRBJ1-1, with D unresolved. V was pared by 4 bases and J by 5 bases, with 5 bases between. Germline V gives CDR1 SNHLY, CDR2 FYNNEI. The CDR3 is 11 amino acids. CDR3: CASSGVTEAFF. The CDR3 coding sequence is TGTGCCAGCAGTGGGGTGACTGAAGCTTTCTTT.

This clonotype occurred many times. The rearrangement uses TRBV7-9 and TRBJ1-2, with 8 bases matching TRBD1. The V gene end was trimmed by 5 bases and the J gene end by 10 bases; junction bases not matched to a gene: 15. The length of the CDR3 is 15 residues. The germline CDR1 and CDR2 sequences are SEHNR and FQNEAQ (reference sequence). The CDR3 nucleotides read TGTGCCAGCAGCGCTACGGACAGGGCCAGGGGCGACTACACCTTC. Amino acid sequence: CASSATDRARGDYTF.

The chain combines TRBV7-2 with TRBJ1-5, with D maybe TRBD1 (5 bases). V was trimmed by 3 bases and J by 4 bases, leaving 13 bases between them. This CDR3 has 15 amino acids. From germline, CDR1 is SGHTA and CDR2 FQGNSA. The CDR3 here is CASSFGGLGNQPQHF. The CDR3 nucleotides are TGTGCCAGCAGCTTCGGGGGACTAGGAAATCAGCCCCAGCATTTT.

This clonotype has just a few counts. The chain has TRBV7-9 and TRBJ1-2; D might be TRBD1 (6 bases). Looked up from germline, CDR1 is SEHNR and CDR2 is FQNEAQ (reference sequence). This CDR3 comprises 16 residues. The V end lost 5 bases, the J end lost 5 bases, and 21 bases lay between the germline ends. This CDR3 reads CASSPERAGASYGYTF. The DNA for the CDR3 is TGTGCCAGCAGCCCGGAGCGGGCAGGGGCGTCGTATGGCTACACCTTC. The full variable domain, its missing parts supplied by reference TRBV7-9 and TRBJ1-2, is DTGVSQNPRHKITKRGQNVTFRCDPISEHNRLYWYRQTLGQGPEFLTYFQNEAQLEKSRLLSDRFSAERPKGSFSTLEIQRTEQGDSAMYLCASSPERAGASYGYTFGSGTRLTVV.

The V call is TRBV7-2, the J call TRBJ2-7, with 13 bases matching TRBD2. The V and J ends lost 4 bases and 5 bases, in that order; junction bases with no gene match: 5. The V gene's germline CDR1 is SGHTA and CDR2 FQGNSA. There are 15 residues in the CDR3. CDR3 coding DNA: TGTGCCAGCAGCTACGGACTAGCGGGAGACCACGAGCAGTACTTC. It yields the protein CASSYGLAGDHEQYF.

The table lists this clonotype with a few counts. The gene calls are TRBV19 and TRBJ2-7; tentative D call: TRBD1 (6 bases). The length of the CDR3 is 15 residues. Trimming cost V 9 bases and J 4 bases, with 22 bases left between them. The V gene's germline CDR1 is LNHDA and CDR2 SQIVND (reference sequence). Written as DNA, the CDR3 is TGTGCCAGCAGCCATCTTGGACAGACGGGTTACGAGCAGTACTTC. Its protein is CASSHLGQTGYEQYF. The complete variable domain, with remaining parts taken from reference TRBV19 and TRBJ2-7, reads DGGITQSPKYLFRKEGQNVTLSCEQNLNHDAMYWYRQDPGQGLRLIYYSQIVNDFQKGDIAEGYSVSREKKESFPLTVTSAQKNPTAFYLCASSHLGQTGYEQYFGPGTRLTVT.

This clonotype was seen at least ten times. The rearrangement links TRBV20-1 to TRBJ1-1; 10 nucleotides line up with TRBD1. The junction had 6 bases not matched to a gene; V was cut back by 4 bases and J by 1 base. The CDR3 consists of 15 residues. Per the germline V gene, CDR1 is DFQATT and CDR2 is SNEGSKA (reference sequence). The CDR3 coding sequence is TGCAGTGCTACGAGACAGGGGGCAGAGAACACTGAAGCTTTCTTT. It specifies CSATRQGAENTEAFF.

This clonotype has a handful of counts. J is TRBJ2-7 and V is TRBV2; D gene ambiguous. CDR1 is SNHLY and CDR2 is FYNNEI in the germline V gene. The CDR3 loop spans 14 amino acids. V lost 1 base and J lost 2, with 9 bases in between. CDR3 nucleotides: TGTGCCAGCAGTGAAGGCTGGGGAACCTACGAGCAGTACTTC. Encoded protein: CASSEGWGTYEQYF. Drawing the rest from reference TRBV2 and TRBJ2-7, the complete variable domain is EPEVTQTPSHQVTQMGQEVILRCVPISNHLYFYWYRQILGQKVEFLVSFYNNEISEKSEIFDDQFSVERPDGSNFTLKIRSTKLEDSAMYFCASSEGWGTYEQYFGPGTRLTVT.

Points on this clonotype: An end of the junction differs from the germline gene, which may be a read error. The chain employs TRBV7-2 and TRBJ1-4; D perhaps matches TRBD1 (6 bases). This CDR3 comprises 14 residues. Looked up from germline, CDR1 is SGHTA and CDR2 is FQGNSA. The CDR3: CASSRSGGLGEKLF. CDR3 nucleotide sequence: TGTGCCAGCAGCAGGAGTGGGGGGCTGGGGGAAAAACTGTTT. Drawing the rest from reference TRBV7-2 and TRBJ1-4, the complete variable domain is GAGVSQSPSNKVTEKGKDVELRCDPISGHTALYWYRQSLGQGLEFLIYFQGNSAPDKSGLPSDRFSAERTGGSVSTLTIQRTQQEDSAVYLCASSRSGGLGEKLFGSGTQLSVL.

The genes are TRBV20-1 and TRBJ1-5; D not resolved. Trimming shortened V by 1 base and J by 7 bases, and 8 bases separated the two germline ends. CDR1 and CDR2 from the germline V gene are DFQATT and SNEGSKA (reference sequence). This CDR3 region has 12 residues. The CDR3 spells CSARAAGQPQHF. The CDR3 DNA follows: TGCAGTGCTAGAGCAGCGGGGCAGCCCCAGCATTTT.

The chain carries TRBV2 and TRBJ2-7, with 14 bases that match TRBD2. This CDR3 spans 15 amino acids. Germline values: CDR1 SNHLY, CDR2 FYNNEI. Trimming at V came to 5 bases and at J to 9 bases, leaving 9 bases not matched to a gene. The CDR3 DNA reads TGTGCCAGCAGTTATCGGGGACTAGCGGGAGATCGGCAGTACTTC. This gives the protein CASSYRGLAGDRQYF.

The chain uses TRBV7-8 and TRBJ1-1, with TRBD1 matching 8 bases. The CDR3 spans 17 residues. With 5 bases clipped from V and 2 bases from J, the junction kept 13 bases outside the gene matches. Germline CDR1 reads SGHVS; CDR2 reads FQNEAQ. CDR3 sequence: CASSRNGRQGSNTEAFF. The CDR3 region has the DNA TGTGCCAGCAGCCGTAACGGGAGACAGGGGTCTAACACTGAAGCTTTCTTT.

This clonotype was seen repeatedly, ten times or more. V gene TRBV24-1 combines with J gene TRBJ1-2; tentative D call: TRBD1 (6 bases). This CDR3 is built from 15 residues. Per germline, CDR1 KGHDR and CDR2 SFDVKD. Trimming left V 5 bases short and J 0 bases short, with 12 bases between. The CDR3 nucleotides read TGTGCCACCAGTGGGGGGCCCTTAGCTAACTATGGCTACACCTTC. Protein sequence: CATSGGPLANYGYTF.

Notes on this clonotype: The junction departs from germline at one end; a sequencing error may be responsible. The rearrangement uses TRBV2 and TRBJ2-7, with 7 bases fitting TRBD1. The germline V gene encodes CDR1 SNHLY and CDR2 FYNNEI. This CDR3 has 14 residues. CDR3 sequence: CATSEGARSYEQYF. The CDR3 nucleotides read TGTGCCACCAGTGAGGGGGCGCGCTCCTACGAGCAGTACTTC.